A single sample gave rise to the 22 T cell receptor beta chains below, sequenced in a study of technical replicates of blood from a few donors. Generated by immunoSEQ multiplex PCR, the TCRdb table keeps only in-frame clones and is missing some. In the table there are tens of thousands of clones, roughly 96% of which are singletons. Source material: T cells isolated from PBMCs. These TCRs come from a human donor in good health.

This clone was seen just once. The chain employs TRBV9 and TRBJ1-1; the D is unclear. The germline V gene has CDR1 SGDLS and CDR2 YYNGEE. V lost 0 bases and J lost 1, with 10 bases in between. The CDR3 spans 15 residues. Here the CDR3 DNA reads TGTGCCAGCAGCGTAGATGTATCTCCGAACACTGAAGCTTTCTTT. Protein sequence: CASSVDVSPNTEAFF.

This clone was recorded once. The V and J genes are TRBV2 and TRBJ1-1, with D possibly matching TRBD1 (6 bases). The CDR3 has 13 amino acids. CDR1 and CDR2 from the germline V gene are SNHLY and FYNNEI. V was clipped by 6 bases and J by 1 base, with 9 bases between them. CDR3 in DNA: TGTGCCAGCAGGAGACAGGCGAACACTGAAGCTTTCTTT. The encoded protein is CASRRQANTEAFF.

In regard to this clone: Sequence at one end of the junction differs from germline and may be a read error. The rearrangement joins TRBV6-6 to TRBJ1-6, with 10 nucleotides matching TRBD1. Germline lookup yields CDR1 MNHNY and CDR2 SVGAGI (reference sequence). The CDR3 is made up of 16 amino acids. CDR3 in DNA: TGTGCCAGCAGCCCCCTGACAGGGGGCTATGATTCACCCCTCCACTTT. Its translation: CASSPLTGGYDSPLHF.

The rearrangement links TRBV28 to TRBJ2-5; TRBD2 is a possible D gene (5 bases). CDR1 is MDHEN, CDR2 SYDVKM, per germline. V lost 6 bases and J 5 bases, leaving 10 bases between the germline ends. The CDR3 is made up of 12 amino acids. The CDR3: CASSAGGETQYF. The CDR3 region has the DNA TGTGCCAGCAGCGCTGGCGGGGAGACCCAGTACTTC.

The chain carries TRBV13 and TRBJ1-1, with 7 bases matching TRBD1. CDR1 is PRHDT, CDR2 FYEKMQ, per germline (reference sequence). The V and J ends lost 2 bases and 5 bases, in that order; junction bases with no gene match: 8. CDR3 size: 15 residues. CDR3 nucleotide sequence: TGTGCCAGCAGCTTAAGGAGGGGGCGAGGGACTGAAGCTTTCTTT. This encodes CASSLRRGRGTEAFF.

This rearrangement joins TRBV18 to TRBJ2-3, with no clear D. The CDR3 sequence is 13 residues long. Per germline, CDR1 KGHSH and CDR2 LQKENI. Trimming stripped 3 bases from V and 5 bases from J, with 9 bases between. CDR3 region: CASSPTARDTQYF. The CDR3 DNA follows: TGTGCCAGCTCACCCACAGCCCGAGATACGCAGTATTTT.

The chain combines TRBV19 with TRBJ2-2, with TRBD1 identical over 7 bases. The germline V gene has CDR1 LNHDA and CDR2 SQIVND (reference sequence). The trim removed 10 bases at V and 2 bases at J, leaving 10 bases unmatched. This CDR3 region has 15 residues. This chain's CDR3 is CATFRQGFNTGELFF. DNA of the CDR3: TGTGCCACCTTTCGACAGGGCTTCAACACCGGGGAGCTGTTTTTT. The full variable domain, in which reference TRBV19 and TRBJ2-2 provide the parts outside the CDR3, is DGGITQSPKYLFRKEGQNVTLSCEQNLNHDAMYWYRQDPGQGLRLIYYSQIVNDFQKGDIAEGYSVSREKKESFPLTVTSAQKNPTAFYLCATFRQGFNTGELFFGEGSRLTVL.

The V and J genes are TRBV5-1 and TRBJ1-6; a weak D match, TRBD1 (5 bases). CDR1 and CDR2 (germline): SGHRS, YFSETQ. Trimming stripped 0 bases from V and 6 bases from J, with 10 bases between. There are 15 residues in the CDR3. CDR3 sequence reads: CASSLAGLGNSPLHF. CDR3 coding DNA: TGCGCCAGCAGCTTGGCAGGGTTAGGTAATTCACCCCTCCACTTT.

This clone was seen just once. The V and J genes are TRBV30 and TRBJ1-2; 10 bases are shared with TRBD1. With V trimmed by 3 bases and J by 8 bases, 6 bases remained unmatched. The CDR3 totals 13 residues. Germline CDR1 is GTSNPN and CDR2 is SVGIG (reference sequence). The CDR3 reads CAWRTGGAKGYTF. CDR3 nucleotides: TGTGCCTGGAGGACAGGGGGCGCGAAGGGCTACACCTTC.

CDR3 loop: CASSLAQRLEAFF. Written as DNA, the CDR3 is TGTGCCAGCAGTTTGGCGCAGAGGTTAGAAGCTTTCTTT. The gene calls are TRBV11-3 and TRBJ1-1, with D unclear. This CDR3 region has 13 residues. CDR1 is SGHNT, CDR2 YENEEA, per germline. V lost 6 bases to trimming and J lost 8 bases, with 16 bases between them.

The CDR3 here is CAISSPQVGSRCEQYF. Written as DNA, the CDR3 is TGTGCCATATCCAGTCCCCAGGTCGGCAGTAGATGCGAGCAGTACTTC. The chain is built from TRBV21-1 and TRBJ2-7; the table's D call, TRBD1, was not checked against the DNA. TRBV21-1 represents a pseudogene. The CDR3 loop spans 16 amino acids.

V usage is TRBV19 and J usage is TRBJ1-4; possibly TRBD1 for D (6 bases). Trimming left V 9 bases short and J 2 bases short, with 10 bases between. Germline V CDR1 and CDR2: LNHDA, SQIVND (reference sequence). The CDR3 extends over 13 amino acids. The CDR3 bases are TGTGCCAGCTCAGACAGGACTAATGAAAAACTGTTTTTT. Residues: CASSDRTNEKLFF.

The chain carries TRBV21-1 and TRBJ2-3; TRBD1, the table's D call, lacks a check against the DNA. TRBV21-1 is a documented pseudogene. This CDR3 spans 12 amino acids. CDR3 DNA sequence: TGTGCCAGCACACTGTCGCAGGGCACGCAGTATTTT. It yields the protein CASTLSQGTQYF.

The chain carries TRBV28 and TRBJ2-5, with D unclear. Germline V gene data show CDR1 as MDHEN and CDR2 as SYDVKM. V was clipped by 2 bases and J by 2 bases, with 6 bases between them. The CDR3 length is 13 residues. This CDR3 reads CASSLPPQETQYF. The CDR3 DNA sequence: TGTGCCAGCAGTTTACCTCCTCAAGAGACCCAGTACTTC.

The gene calls are TRBV4-2 and TRBJ2-1; TRBD1 matches 9 bases. Per the germline V gene, CDR1 is LGHNA and CDR2 is YNFKEQ. Germline trimming cut 4 bases from V and 7 bases from J; bases unmatched to any gene: 14. The CDR3 extends over 17 amino acids. CDR3 sequence: CASSLYGQGKSLNEQFF. The CDR3 nucleotides read TGTGCCAGCAGCCTCTACGGACAGGGGAAGAGTTTGAATGAGCAGTTCTTC.

The V call is TRBV6-1, the J call TRBJ2-7; D not certain. This CDR3 has 14 amino acids. The germline V gene encodes CDR1 MNHNS and CDR2 SASEGT. Trimming stripped 10 bases from V and 4 bases from J, with 20 bases between. The CDR3 DNA is TGTGCCACCCGGAGTGAACAACCAACATACGAGCAGTACTTC. Translation: CATRSEQPTYEQYF.

The V gene is TRBV5-4, the J gene TRBJ1-4; 9 positions match TRBD1. Losses at the gene ends were 3 bases for V and 8 bases for J; bases not matched to a gene: 11. The CDR3 covers 16 residues. Germline assignment: CDR1 SGHNT and CDR2 YYREEE (reference sequence). The CDR3 DNA follows: TGTGCCAGCAGCTCCCCCTCGGACAGGGGTGGGGAAAAACTGTTTTTT. Translating gives CASSSPSDRGGEKLFF.

The rearrangement joins TRBV4-1 to TRBJ2-1; 8 positions agree with TRBD1. The germline gives CDR1 MGHRA, CDR2 YSYEKL. Trimming took 4 bases from V and 7 from J; bases not matched to a gene: 9. The CDR3 has 15 residues. The CDR3 region has the DNA TGCGCCAGCAGCCTGGGACAGGCCGGCCTGAATGAGCAGTTCTTC. Protein sequence: CASSLGQAGLNEQFF.

The rearrangement joins TRBV7-9 to TRBJ2-7; D gene uncertain. The V end lost 3 bases, the J end lost 3 bases, and 15 bases lay between the germline ends. The CDR3 spans 15 residues. Germline CDR1 reads SEHNR; CDR2 reads FQNEAQ (reference sequence). This CDR3 is CASSFRDPSNYEQYF. In nucleotides, the CDR3 is TGTGCCAGCAGCTTTAGAGATCCTAGTAACTACGAGCAGTACTTC.

The chain combines TRBV19 with TRBJ2-7; maybe TRBD2 (6 bases). The germline V and J ends were trimmed by 5 bases and 5 bases, with 19 bases remaining between them. This CDR3 spans 15 amino acids. In germline, CDR1 is LNHDA, CDR2 SQIVND (reference sequence). The CDR3 loop is CASSAPRGPGDEQYF. The CDR3 DNA is TGTGCCAGTAGTGCCCCCCGGGGCCCGGGGGACGAGCAGTACTTC.

This clone was detected once. The V and J genes are TRBV6-6 and TRBJ2-7; 7 nucleotides align to TRBD1. The CDR3 consists of 15 residues. The junction had 5 bases not matched to a gene; V was cut back by 1 base and J by 2 bases. Germline V lookup: CDR1 MNHNY, CDR2 SVGAGI (reference sequence). CDR3 loop: CASSYYGTDTYEQYF. CDR3 nucleotides: TGTGCCAGCAGTTACTACGGGACAGATACCTACGAGCAGTACTTC.

The chain couples TRBV30 to TRBJ2-2, with 10 bases aligning to TRBD1. Losses at the gene ends were 2 bases for V and 7 bases for J; bases not matched to a gene: 7. CDR1 GTSNPN and CDR2 SVGIG come from the germline V gene (reference sequence). The CDR3 contains 15 residues. CDR3 DNA: TGTGCCTGGAGTTCGGGGACAGGGGTCCTCGGGGAGCTGTTTTTT. Translated, it gives CAWSSGTGVLGELFF. Full variable domain (remainder filled in from reference TRBV30 and TRBJ2-2): SQTIHQWPATLVQPVGSPLSLECTVEGTSNPNLYWYRQAAGRGLQLLFYSVGIGQISSEVPQNLSASRPQDRQFILSSKKLLLSDSGFYLCAWSSGTGVLGELFFGEGSRLTVL.